Here is one T cell receptor beta chain with its context. What it binds is not known. Assay used: immunoSEQ multiplex PCR; TCRdb lists only in-frame clones, some missing. The sample consists of about 14,000 clones, approximately 72% of them appearing once. This sample is drawn from a study of neoadjuvant anti-PD-1 for oral cavity cancer. Study overall: Patients without progression received a fourth nivolumab dose around day 43, then surgical resection on days 50-56.

The CDR3 is 14 amino acids. Germline V gene lookup returns CDR1 MNHNS and CDR2 SASEGT. The V gene end was trimmed by 6 bases and the J gene end by 7 bases; junction bases not matched to a gene: 8. As for time point: after neoadjuvant nivolumab, at surgical resection. PBMCs were not maintained or expanded in culture before analysis. Study-level results: Post-nivolumab, blood T cell clonality was significantly elevated in non-responders.

The sequence derives from a person between 35 and 79 years old with oral cavity squamous cell carcinoma. The gene calls are TRBV6-1 and TRBJ1-5; 8 bases fit TRBD1. The sample was PBMCs, taken after nivolumab (anti-PD-1) treatment. Here the CDR3 DNA reads TGTGCCAGCAGGTCCGGACAGGGTCGCCAGCCCCAGCATTTT. Amino acid sequence: CASRSGQGRQPQHF.